This TCR beta chain was retrieved from a study of shared clonotypes between healthy human individuals. Looking at the study overall: Researchers drew samples from a couple of women and a few men aged 18 to 49.

The CDR3 is 14 residues long. Germline-derived CDR1 and CDR2 are MNHNS and SASEGT. V was clipped by 6 bases and J by 1 base; unmatched bases: 5. All of the donors resided in Nashville, Tennessee, and each was a Caucasian adult. Replicate PCRs from sorted subsets contained approximately 220 ng DNA, which is some 30,000 T cell genomes. Per the study methods: In the immunoSEQ data, sequences were junction-only and lacked quality scores, so filtering differed. Assay: immunoSEQ multiplex PCR; the TCRdb copy retains only in-frame clones and omits some. V and J calls and clone size come straight from that table; D and trimming were deduced from the DNA. This sample carries about 680,000 clones, 72% of them seen once, and the ten largest clones take about 1.7%.

The sequence came from a woman younger than 45 in good health. The V gene is TRBV6-1, the J gene TRBJ1-1, with 7 bases aligning to TRBD1. The sequenced material came from memory CD4+ T cells sorted from blood. Subset denoted: CD45RA-negative fraction. DNA for the CDR3: TGTGCCAGCAGGGAGACAGGGTCGAACACTGAAGCTTTCTTT. As protein: CASRETGSNTEAFF.